These 8 T cell receptor beta chains share one sample of origin, sequenced in a study of blood T cell repertoires in COVID-19. The repertoire was sequenced with immunoSEQ multiplex PCR; TCRdb's copy has only in-frame clones and lacks some. The table has around 200,000 clones, roughly 86% seen once. The sequencing sample was made of peripheral blood. All receptors come from a man between 65 and 80 years old with acute or convalescent COVID-19.

A single count supports this clone. This chain links TRBV6-5 with TRBJ1-4, with TRBD1 matching over 8 bases. Unmatched junction bases numbered 4, after V lost 4 bases and J lost 6 bases. CDR3 size: 14 residues. CDR1 and CDR2 (germline): MNHEY, SVGAGI. In DNA form, the CDR3 reads TGTGCCAGCAGTTTGGCAGGGGGCGATGAAAAACTGTTTTTT. Amino acids: CASSLAGGDEKLFF.

Remarks on this clone: A read error may account for a junction end that differs from germline. The J gene is TRBJ2-7, the V gene TRBV7-2, with 8 bases aligning to TRBD2. CDR1 and CDR2 from the germline V gene are SGHTA and FQGNSA. The CDR3 extends over 13 amino acids. The CDR3, as DNA: TGTGCCAGCAGCCCCGAGGGCGCGGGAGGCCCAAGCTTC. As protein: CASSPEGAGGPSF.

This clone is a singleton in its sample. The chain links TRBV6-5 to TRBJ2-7, with TRBD2 matching over 9 bases. CDR3 length: 15 residues. Germline V lookup: CDR1 MNHEY, CDR2 SVGAGI. V lost 7 bases to trimming and J lost 1 base; unmatched junction nucleotides: 8. The chain's CDR3 is CASTIGLAWSYEQYF. As DNA, the CDR3 is TGTGCCAGCACCATAGGACTAGCGTGGTCCTACGAGCAGTACTTC.

The chain uses TRBV7-2 and TRBJ2-2, with TRBD2 matching over 9 bases. This CDR3 has 18 residues. The ends lost 2 bases at V and 0 bases at J; junction bases unmatched: 7. The germline gives CDR1 SGHTA, CDR2 FQGNSA. The CDR3 here is CASSLQSSGAANTGELFF. CDR3 bases: TGTGCCAGCAGCTTACAGTCTAGCGGGGCCGCGAACACCGGGGAGCTGTTTTTT.

In this sample, this clone turned up a few times. The chain recombines TRBV7-2 with TRBJ2-3; D gene unclear. Germline V lookup: CDR1 SGHTA, CDR2 FQGNSA. Trimming cost V 3 bases and J 0 bases, with 7 bases left between them. The CDR3 is 14 amino acids. The CDR3 nucleotides read TGTGCCAGCAGCTTTCGCGGTAGCACAGATACGCAGTATTTT. Amino acids: CASSFRGSTDTQYF.

The CDR3 region has the DNA TGTGCCAGCAGTTCCTTGACATTTAGAACCTACGAGCAGTACTTC. It translates to CASSSLTFRTYEQYF. The chain employs TRBV6-2 or TRBV6-3 and TRBJ2-7, with D unresolved. Germline V CDR1 and CDR2: MNHEY, SVGEGT. The CDR3 runs to 15 residues. Between the trimmed V and J ends, which lost 4 bases and 2 bases, there was a span of 15 bases.

The CDR3 bases are TGCGCCAGCAGCCCTGGTAGCCAGGGGGCCGGCTACACCTTC. It translates to CASSPGSQGAGYTF. This rearrangement joins TRBV5-1 to TRBJ1-2, with 8 bases matching TRBD1. This CDR3 is built from 14 residues. The V segment lost 4 bases and the J segment 8 bases; nucleotides outside the gene matches: 10. Per germline, CDR1 SGHRS and CDR2 YFSETQ.

This clone occurred a few times. This chain links TRBV28 with TRBJ1-1, with TRBD1 as a possible D gene (6 bases). This CDR3 is 13 amino acids long. Germline V lookup: CDR1 MDHEN, CDR2 SYDVKM. V lost 8 bases and J lost 1, with 11 bases in between. DNA of the CDR3: TGTGCCAGCCGCCGACAGGAGAACACTGAAGCTTTCTTT. Translation gives CASRRQENTEAFF. The variable domain in full, completed from reference TRBV28 and TRBJ1-1, reads DVKVTQSSRYLVKRTGEKVFLECVQDMDHENMFWYRQDPGLGLRLIYFSYDVKMKEKGDIPEGYSVSREKKERFSLILESASTNQTSMYLCASRRQENTEAFFGQGTRLTVV.